Below, 22 T cell receptor beta chains from the same sample are listed, as sequenced in a study of blood T cell repertoires in COVID-19. Using immunoSEQ multiplex PCR, the repertoire was profiled, and TCRdb retains in-frame clones only, with some absent. The sample includes about 42,000 clones, 80% to 90% of them seen just once. The specimen sequenced was peripheral blood. The receptors come from a man aged 25-45 years with active or convalescent COVID-19.

The chain couples TRBV5-6 to TRBJ2-5; a weak D match, TRBD2 (6 bases). From germline, CDR1 is SGHDT and CDR2 YYEEEE. V was trimmed by 7 bases and J by 5 bases, leaving 18 bases between them. The CDR3 sequence is 14 residues long. The CDR3 spells CASFTGALVETQYF. In DNA, the CDR3 is TGTGCCAGCTTTACGGGAGCATTGGTGGAGACCCAGTACTTC.

CDR3 nucleotides: TGTGCCATCAGTTACTTGGGGGTAGCGGGTCAGGGGTACAATGAGCAGTTCTTC. Encoded protein: CAISYLGVAGQGYNEQFF. This rearrangement joins TRBV10-3 to TRBJ2-1; D may be TRBD2 (7 bases). The CDR3 is 18 residues long. The V end lost 5 bases, the J end lost 4 bases, and 24 bases lay between the germline ends. The germline V gene has CDR1 ENHRY and CDR2 SYGVKD.

The gene calls are TRBV9 and TRBJ2-7; 8 positions match TRBD2. The CDR3 totals 14 residues. V dropped 3 bases and J dropped 6; count of bases not matched to a gene: 8. Germline-derived CDR1 and CDR2 are SGDLS and YYNGEE. The CDR3 here is CASSAPGLDPEQYF. DNA of the CDR3: TGTGCCAGCAGCGCACCGGGACTAGACCCCGAGCAGTACTTC.

This chain connects TRBV7-9 to TRBJ2-2, with D possibly TRBD2 on 5 matching bases. Trimming removed 5 bases at V and 0 bases at J, with 16 bases between. Germline V lookup: CDR1 SEHNR, CDR2 FQNEAQ (reference sequence). The CDR3 is made up of 17 amino acids. The CDR3 DNA sequence: TGTGCCAGCAGCCCTAGAAGGGCGGACTCGAACACCGGGGAGCTGTTTTTT. Amino acid sequence: CASSPRRADSNTGELFF.

CDR3 nucleotide sequence: TGTGCCAGCAGTGCCACCCGAGGAGGGCAAGAGACCCAGTACTTC. Amino acid sequence: CASSATRGGQETQYF. The genes are TRBV2 and TRBJ2-5, with a weak D call TRBD2 (6 bases). V was trimmed by 4 bases and J by 2 bases, leaving 14 bases between them. The CDR3 length is 15 residues. Germline values: CDR1 SNHLY, CDR2 FYNNEI.

The V call is TRBV10-2, the J call TRBJ1-2; the D gene is possibly TRBD1 (5 bases). The V end was cut by 0 bases, the J end by 4 bases, with 18 bases between. The length of the CDR3 is 17 residues. Germline values: CDR1 WSHSY, CDR2 SAAADI. DNA of the CDR3: TGCGCCAGCAGTGAGTCGATCGGGGTTGGGGGACTCTATGGCTACACCTTC. Its protein product is CASSESIGVGGLYGYTF.

V and J are TRBV6-6 and TRBJ1-1; 7 bases align to TRBD1. CDR1 and CDR2 (germline): MNHNY, SVGAGI (reference sequence). Germline trimming cut 5 bases from V and 0 bases from J; bases unmatched to any gene: 3. CDR3 length: 14 amino acids. The CDR3 region is CASSPDRLNTEAFF. CDR3 DNA: TGTGCCAGCAGTCCGGACAGGCTGAACACTGAAGCTTTCTTT.

This chain connects TRBV7-9 to TRBJ1-6; 9 nucleotides line up with TRBD1. CDR1 and CDR2 from the germline V gene are SEHNR and FQNEAQ (reference sequence). The junction had 7 bases not matched to a gene; V was cut back by 6 bases and J by 7 bases. The CDR3 contains 15 residues. In DNA form, the CDR3 reads TGTGCCAGCAGGCCGGACAGGGGAATAAATTCACCCCTCCACTTT. This encodes CASRPDRGINSPLHF. Together with reference TRBV7-9 and TRBJ1-6, the CDR3 gives the full variable domain: DTGVSQNPRHKITKRGQNVTFRCDPISEHNRLYWYRQTLGQGPEFLTYFQNEAQLEKSRLLSDRFSAERPKGSFSTLEIQRTEQGDSAMYLCASRPDRGINSPLHFGNGTRLTVT.

The chain links TRBV18 to TRBJ1-2; 7 nucleotides align to TRBD1. V shed 3 bases, J shed 0 bases, and the junction held 4 bases outside the gene matches. The CDR3 is made up of 15 amino acids. CDR1 KGHSH and CDR2 LQKENI come from the germline V gene. The CDR3 DNA sequence: TGTGCCAGCTCACCGGACAGGACCGCTAACTATGGCTACACCTTC. It encodes CASSPDRTANYGYTF. The full variable domain, rest sourced from reference TRBV18 and TRBJ1-2, is NAGVMQNPRHLVRRRGQEARLRCSPMKGHSHVYWYRQLPEEGLKFMVYLQKENIIDESGMPKERFSAEFPKEGPSILRIQQVVRGDSAAYFCASSPDRTANYGYTFGSGTRLTVV.

With respect to this clone: This sample includes further DNA sequences coding for the same CDR3. The chain uses TRBV6-5 and TRBJ1-1, with 10 bases aligning to TRBD1. V was pared by 5 bases and J by 1 base, with 1 base of the junction left unmatched. Germline loops: CDR1 MNHEY, CDR2 SVGAGI. This CDR3 region has 14 residues. The CDR3 loop reads CASSRDRGNTEAFF. CDR3 DNA sequence: TGTGCCAGCAGTCGGGACAGGGGGAACACTGAAGCTTTCTTT.

The rearrangement joins TRBV15 to TRBJ2-7; 11 positions match TRBD1. The CDR3 length is 17 residues. Unmatched junction bases numbered 9, after V lost 0 bases and J lost 5 bases. In germline, CDR1 is LNHNV, CDR2 YYDKDF (reference sequence). DNA for the CDR3: TGTGCCACCAGCAGAGAATTCGGACAGGGGGCGCGAGACGAGCAGTACTTC. This codes for CATSREFGQGARDEQYF.

This clone is a singleton in its sample. The rearrangement joins TRBV3-1 (or the pseudogene TRBV3-2) to TRBJ2-3; tentatively, D is TRBD2 (5 bases). CDR1 and CDR2 (germline): LGHDT, YNNKEL (reference sequence). The CDR3 sequence is 14 residues long. V was clipped by 6 bases and J by 0 bases, with 10 bases between them. The CDR3 sequence: CASRKSGSTDTQYF. The CDR3 bases are TGTGCCAGCAGAAAAAGCGGAAGCACAGATACGCAGTATTTT.

The rearrangement uses TRBV19 and TRBJ1-5; D is perhaps TRBD1 (5 bases). Per germline, CDR1 LNHDA and CDR2 SQIVND (reference sequence). The CDR3 sequence is 16 residues long. Trimming stripped 5 bases from V and 3 bases from J, with 17 bases between. This chain's CDR3 is CASSSRTAGFNQPQHF. The CDR3, as DNA: TGTGCCAGTAGTTCGCGAACGGCAGGGTTCAATCAGCCCCAGCATTTT.

This chain joins TRBV6-5 and TRBJ2-7; TRBD1 might be the D (5 bases). Germline values: CDR1 MNHEY, CDR2 SVGAGI. CDR3 length: 15 amino acids. V gave up 6 bases and J gave up 3 bases, with 18 bases separating them. As DNA, the CDR3 is TGTGCCAGCAGCACAGGACCCGTAGTGATCTACGAGCAGTACTTC. Translating it yields CASSTGPVVIYEQYF.

This chain links TRBV11-2 with TRBJ2-7; 16 bases are a match to TRBD2. This CDR3 region has 16 residues. Germline V gene sequence: CDR1 SGHAT, CDR2 FQNNGV. J lost 4 bases, V lost 5 bases, and 5 bases had no gene match. This CDR3 is CASSPGLAGGPYEQYV. The CDR3, as DNA: TGTGCCAGCAGCCCGGGACTAGCGGGAGGGCCTTACGAGCAGTACGTC.

CDR3 amino acids: CASSYQGGTDTQYF. CDR3 in DNA: TGTGCCAGCAGCTACCAGGGTGGCACAGATACGCAGTATTTT. The J gene is TRBJ2-3, the V gene TRBV6-5; D may be TRBD1 (5 bases). The CDR3 has 14 residues. Germline V gene sequence: CDR1 MNHEY, CDR2 SVGAGI. V was cut by 6 bases and J by 1 base, with 11 bases left in between.

Notes on this clone: The same CDR3 is also encoded by other DNA sequences in this sample. The gene calls are TRBV9 and TRBJ1-1; 8 nucleotides align to TRBD1. CDR3 length equals 13 residues. The germline CDR1 and CDR2 sequences are SGDLS and YYNGEE. V lost 3 bases, J lost 3 bases, and 1 base stayed unmatched. The CDR3 DNA reads TGTGCCAGCAGCGCGGGACAGGACACTGAAGCTTTCTTT. Encoded protein: CASSAGQDTEAFF. The whole variable domain, remainder taken from reference TRBV9 and TRBJ1-1, is DSGVTQTPKHLITATGQRVTLRCSPRSGDLSVYWYQQSLDQGLQFLIQYYNGEERAKGNILERFSAQQFPDLHSELNLSSLELGDSALYFCASSAGQDTEAFFGQGTRLTVV.

V and J are TRBV18 and TRBJ2-2; D is unresolved. The CDR3 is 11 residues long. Germline lookup yields CDR1 KGHSH and CDR2 LQKENI. V was shortened by 4 bases and J by 9 bases, with 6 bases between the two germline ends. CDR3 sequence reads: CASSQERELFF. As DNA, the CDR3 is TGTGCCAGCTCACAGGAGCGGGAGCTGTTTTTT. The complete variable domain, with remaining parts taken from reference TRBV18 and TRBJ2-2, reads NAGVMQNPRHLVRRRGQEARLRCSPMKGHSHVYWYRQLPEEGLKFMVYLQKENIIDESGMPKERFSAEFPKEGPSILRIQQVVRGDSAAYFCASSQERELFFGEGSRLTVL.

The chain joins TRBV7-9 to TRBJ2-1; 10 bases are shared with TRBD2. Per germline, CDR1 SEHNR and CDR2 FQNEAQ (reference sequence). The CDR3 totals 14 residues. J lost 5 bases, V lost 5 bases, and 3 bases had no gene match. The CDR3 spells CASSLGTSDNEQFF. CDR3 nucleotide sequence: TGTGCCAGCAGCCTCGGGACTAGCGACAATGAGCAGTTCTTC.

The CDR3 reads CASSLGRLAGGLTDTQYF. The CDR3 DNA is TGTGCCAGCAGCCTAGGGAGACTAGCGGGGGGTCTCACAGATACGCAGTATTTT. The chain has TRBV7-9 and TRBJ2-3, with 13 positions matching TRBD2. After removal of 5 bases from V and 2 bases from J, the junction contained 10 bases not matched to a gene. Germline CDR1 is SEHNR and CDR2 is FQNEAQ (reference sequence). The CDR3 totals 18 residues.

This clone has more than one count but fewer than ten. The chain links TRBV5-1 to TRBJ2-3; TRBD1 matches at 8 bases. The CDR3 runs to 16 residues. Trimming took 2 bases from V and 1 from J; bases not matched to a gene: 6. Germline assignment: CDR1 SGHRS and CDR2 YFSETQ. This CDR3 is CASSFTPGQGTDTQYF. The DNA of the CDR3 is TGCGCCAGCAGCTTTACACCGGGACAGGGCACAGATACGCAGTATTTT.

The J gene is TRBJ2-2, the V gene TRBV5-6, with D unresolved. V lost 0 bases to trimming and J lost 5 bases, with 5 bases between them. The CDR3 contains 13 residues. Per the germline V gene, CDR1 is SGHDT and CDR2 is YYEEEE. The CDR3 protein is CASSLGLTGELFF. CDR3 coding DNA: TGTGCCAGCAGCTTGGGTTTAACCGGGGAGCTGTTTTTT. Combining the CDR3 with reference TRBV5-6 and TRBJ2-2 gives the whole variable domain DAGVTQSPTHLIKTRGQQVTLRCSPKSGHDTVSWYQQALGQGPQFIFQYYEEEERQRGNFPDRFSGHQFPNYSSELNVNALLLGDSALYLCASSLGLTGELFFGEGSRLTVL.